The sequence of this T cell receptor (beta chain) was determined in a study of OX40 agonist ivuxolimab in advanced cancers. The wider study: Patients were infused with ivuxolimab every 2 weeks at 0.01 to 10 mg/kg. Three partial responders included one hepatocellular carcinoma patient and two cutaneous melanoma patients. General study points: Circulating CD4+ and CD8+ T cells showed clonal expansion by week 6 at 0.1 to 3.0 mg/kg.

The repertoire was sequenced with immunoSEQ multiplex PCR; TCRdb's copy has only in-frame clones and lacks some. The sample records about 69,000 clones, 90% being singletons. This clone is a singleton in its sample. What it recognizes is unknown. V was trimmed by 5 bases and J by 5 bases, leaving 7 bases between them. Germline V gives CDR1 DFQATT, CDR2 SNEGSKA (reference sequence). The CDR3 runs 11 residues. The chain combines TRBV20-1 with TRBJ2-1; perhaps D is TRBD1 or TRBD2 (5 bases each). This receptor was identified in an adult with an advanced solid tumor such as melanoma, head and neck, liver or kidney cancer. Sequences were derived from CD4+ or CD8+ T cells sorted from blood, sampled in a trial of the OX40 agonist ivuxolimab. CDR3 loop: CSAGGNNEQFF. CDR3 bases: TGCAGTGCTGGGGGTAACAATGAGCAGTTCTTC.